This section outlines one T cell receptor (beta chain) sequence together with its context. This sample is drawn from a study of technical replicates of blood from a few donors. The germline CDR1 and CDR2 sequences are KGHSH and LQKENI. V gave up 3 bases and J gave up 3 bases, with 15 bases separating them. There are 16 residues in the CDR3. The assay was immunoSEQ multiplex PCR, and TCRdb's table has in-frame clones only and misses some. The sample lists under 70,000 clones, roughly 92% occurring once. The V and J genes are TRBV18 and TRBJ2-1; D call uncertain. The specimen was PBMCs. The receptor's source is a human donor in good health. Some clones in this sample may be carry-over from other donors' samples. The CDR3 DNA reads as TGTGCCAGCTCACCCGTCCGAGGCGGAGTCTACAATGAGCAGTTCTTC. Amino acids: CASSPVRGGVYNEQFF.